The 29 T cell receptor beta chains below were found in one sample sequenced in a study of beta chain features in type 1 diabetes. Reverse transcribing all isolated RNA meant expressed TCRB transcripts were sequenced. The method was immunoSEQ multiplex PCR; TCRdb's version includes in-frame clones alone and lacks a portion of them. Of about 350,000 clones in the sample, 20% were seen once. The sample was naive CD4+ T cells from blood. Receptors originate from a woman between 18 and 29 years old in good health.

This rearrangement joins TRBV30 to TRBJ1-5; D perhaps matches TRBD1 (6 bases). Per the germline V gene, CDR1 is GTSNPN and CDR2 is SVGIG (reference sequence). This CDR3 has 16 residues. Trimming removed 0 bases at V and 3 bases at J, with 15 bases between. CDR3 amino acids: CAWSVGGGGYNQPQHF. The DNA of the CDR3 is TGTGCCTGGAGTGTAGGAGGGGGGGGATACAATCAGCCCCAGCATTTT.

V gene TRBV23-1 combines with J gene TRBJ2-7; 10 nucleotides match TRBD2. TRBV23-1 is an ORF, with its function uncertain. CDR3 length equals 15 residues. Germline trimming cut 2 bases from V and 5 bases from J; bases unmatched to any gene: 6. CDR3: CASSQDASGRDEQYF. For the CDR3, the DNA is TGCGCCAGCAGTCAAGATGCGAGCGGGAGGGACGAGCAGTACTTC.

The chain carries TRBV15 and TRBJ1-1; D gene unclear. V was trimmed by 1 base and J by 0 bases, leaving 9 bases between them. This CDR3 comprises 15 residues. Germline values: CDR1 LNHNV, CDR2 YYDKDF (reference sequence). CDR3 residues: CATSRASAMNTEAFF. CDR3 DNA: TGTGCCACCAGCAGAGCGAGCGCTATGAACACTGAAGCTTTCTTT.

This clone appeared a few times. The chain is built from TRBV6-1 and TRBJ2-5; 10 bases map to TRBD2. Trimming cost V 4 bases and J 3 bases; bases outside gene matches: 8. Germline CDR1 and CDR2: MNHNS and SASEGT. This CDR3 contains 16 residues. CDR3 loop: CASSALTSGKKETQYF. CDR3 DNA sequence: TGTGCCAGCAGTGCCCTAACTAGCGGGAAAAAAGAGACCCAGTACTTC.

This clone was seen a few times. The chain uses TRBV29-1 and TRBJ1-3; D remains unclear. V was trimmed by 4 bases and J by 0 bases, leaving 10 bases between them. This CDR3 spans 14 amino acids. The germline V gene encodes CDR1 SQVTM and CDR2 ANQGSEA. The CDR3 spells CSVAEGYSGNTIYF. DNA of the CDR3: TGCAGCGTTGCCGAGGGATACTCTGGAAACACCATATATTTT.

This clone was found a few times. This chain joins TRBV5-6 and TRBJ1-1, with D perhaps TRBD1 (5 bases). There are 11 residues in the CDR3. V dropped 3 bases and J dropped 11 bases, with 11 bases sitting between them. The germline V gene has CDR1 SGHDT and CDR2 YYEEEE. In DNA, the CDR3 is TGTGCCAGCAGCTCAGGGTTTGGGGCTTTCTTT. This translates into CASSSGFGAFF.

Note on this clone: This CDR3 is also generated by other DNA sequences in the sample. The V and J genes are TRBV5-1 and TRBJ2-3, with a possible D match to TRBD2 (5 bases). Germline V lookup: CDR1 SGHRS, CDR2 YFSETQ. The CDR3 runs to 15 residues. V was clipped by 0 bases and J by 0 bases, with 8 bases between them. CDR3 sequence reads: CASSLGLASTDTQYF. The CDR3 coding sequence is TGCGCCAGCAGCTTGGGTCTAGCTAGCACAGATACGCAGTATTTT.

This rearrangement joins TRBV2 to TRBJ1-4, with D unresolved. Germline CDR1 SNHLY, CDR2 FYNNEI. With 7 bases removed from V and 8 bases from J, the gap between germline ends came to 11 bases. This CDR3 region has 12 residues. The DNA for the CDR3 is TGTGCCAGCATAACCTCGGGGGAAAAACTGTTTTTT. This encodes CASITSGEKLFF.

The chain recombines TRBV20-1 with TRBJ2-3; a possible D gene is TRBD1 (5 bases). CDR1 DFQATT and CDR2 SNEGSKA come from the germline V gene (reference sequence). The CDR3 length is 11 residues. The ends were cut back, 5 bases at V and 6 bases at J, with 9 bases in the middle. The CDR3 spells CSALAGDTQYF. The CDR3 DNA reads as TGCAGTGCTTTGGCAGGGGATACGCAGTATTTT.

The chain recombines TRBV4-3 with TRBJ1-2, with D possibly TRBD1 on 6 matching bases. Germline V gene data show CDR1 as LGHNA and CDR2 as YSLEER. The CDR3 is 16 residues long. Deletions cut 1 base from V and 6 bases from J, with 18 bases between. The CDR3 coding sequence is TGCGCCAGCAGCCAAGTGGGGGGGGCCTCGGGAGATGGCTACACCTTC. It is translated as CASSQVGGASGDGYTF.

The chain recombines TRBV2 with TRBJ1-4; 10 nucleotides line up with TRBD1. The ends lost 7 bases at V and 6 bases at J; junction bases unmatched: 5. CDR1 SNHLY and CDR2 FYNNEI come from the germline V gene. The CDR3 extends over 14 amino acids. CDR3 sequence: CASMTGGLDEKLFF. CDR3 in DNA: TGTGCCAGCATGACAGGGGGCTTGGATGAAAAACTGTTTTTT.

The chain couples TRBV29-1 to TRBJ2-3; tentative D call: TRBD1 (6 bases). The CDR3 has 12 residues. Looked up from germline, CDR1 is SQVTM and CDR2 is ANQGSEA. Trimming removed 8 bases at V and 6 bases at J, with 15 bases between. CDR3 sequence (DNA): TGCAGCTCGGGGACACCGACCGATACGCAGTATTTT. Encoded protein: CSSGTPTDTQYF.

This clone was recorded a few times. The J gene is TRBJ2-3, the V gene TRBV19; D gene unclear. Germline-derived CDR1 and CDR2 are LNHDA and SQIVND (reference sequence). The CDR3 sequence is 15 residues long. V gave up 5 bases and J gave up 4 bases, with 16 bases separating them. DNA of the CDR3: TGTGCCAGTAGTTCCTCACAGCTACAAGCAGATACGCAGTATTTT. Its protein is CASSSSQLQADTQYF.

The V and J genes are TRBV9 and TRBJ1-6, with D possibly TRBD1 on 6 matching bases. V was shortened by 1 base and J by 6 bases, with 11 bases between the two germline ends. Germline V gene sequence: CDR1 SGDLS, CDR2 YYNGEE. CDR3 length equals 15 residues. CDR3 sequence (DNA): TGTGCCAGCAGCGTACGTGGACAGCTTAATTCACCCCTCCACTTT. Translating gives CASSVRGQLNSPLHF.

Points on this clone: The same CDR3 arises from other DNA sequences in this sample as well. The V call is TRBV5-1, the J call TRBJ2-5; tentative D call: TRBD2 (5 bases). Trimming took 4 bases from V and 2 from J, leaving 12 bases between them. Germline CDR1 and CDR2: SGHRS and YFSETQ. CDR3 length: 14 residues. In DNA form, the CDR3 reads TGCGCCAGCAGCCCCGGACTGGGACAAGAGACCCAGTACTTC. Translating gives CASSPGLGQETQYF.

This clone was counted only a few times. One junction end does not reproduce the germline sequence, and a read error may be involved. The rearrangement links TRBV7-3 to TRBJ2-3; TRBD2 aligns across 10 bases. Looked up from germline, CDR1 is SGHTA and CDR2 is FQGTGA. CDR3 length: 16 amino acids. The CDR3 sequence is CASTLTGTSGTDTQYF. The CDR3 DNA reads TGTGCCAGCACCTTAACCGGGACTAGCGGCACAGATACGCAGTATTTT.

On this clone: It may be a read error: a sequence one base away is much more abundant. The chain recombines TRBV7-3 with TRBJ1-1; D possibly corresponds to TRBD1 (5 bases). The CDR3 is made up of 13 amino acids. Looked up from germline, CDR1 is SGHTA and CDR2 is FQGTGA. V was trimmed by 5 bases and J by 1 base, leaving 8 bases between them. CDR3 residues: CASSHGQNTEAFF. CDR3 coding DNA: TGTGCCAGCAGCCATGGACAGAACACTGAAGCTTTCTTT.

V gene TRBV7-9 combines with J gene TRBJ2-7, with 8 bases identical to TRBD1. CDR1 and CDR2 from the germline V gene are SEHNR and FQNEAQ (reference sequence). With V trimmed by 3 bases and J by 7 bases, 5 bases remained unmatched. The CDR3 covers 13 residues. The CDR3 loop is CASSLDRDREQYF. For the CDR3, the DNA is TGTGCCAGCAGCTTGGACAGGGATCGGGAGCAGTACTTC.

This clone was detected a few times. The chain combines TRBV18 with TRBJ1-1, with 9 bases lining up with TRBD1. This CDR3 is 15 amino acids long. Germline V gene sequence: CDR1 KGHSH, CDR2 LQKENI. V gave up 2 bases and J gave up 5 bases; unmatched junction bases: 6. The CDR3 here is CASSPGQGSRTEAFF. CDR3 DNA sequence: TGTGCCAGCTCACCAGGACAGGGGTCGCGGACTGAAGCTTTCTTT.

The chain recombines TRBV18 with TRBJ2-7, with TRBD2 matching over 7 bases. V dropped 0 bases and J dropped 2; count of bases not matched to a gene: 4. The CDR3 is made up of 15 amino acids. In germline, CDR1 is KGHSH, CDR2 LQKENI. For the CDR3, the DNA is TGTGCCAGCTCACCACCCCCGGCGGGGGCCTACGAGCAGTACTTC. Protein sequence: CASSPPPAGAYEQYF.

The CDR3: CASRSGLFDGELFF. The DNA for the CDR3 is TGTGCCAGCAGATCCGGACTATTCGACGGGGAGCTGTTTTTT. This chain links TRBV9 with TRBJ2-2; a weak D match, TRBD2 (6 bases). Looked up from germline, CDR1 is SGDLS and CDR2 is YYNGEE. V dropped 5 bases and J dropped 7 bases, with 15 bases sitting between them. This CDR3 is built from 14 residues.

CDR3 residues: CASKGQGARGTTDTQYF. CDR3 nucleotide sequence: TGCGCCAGCAAGGGACAGGGGGCAAGAGGTACCACAGATACGCAGTATTTT. The chain couples TRBV5-1 to TRBJ2-3, with 12 bases fitting TRBD1. The ends lost 6 bases at V and 2 bases at J; junction bases unmatched: 10. Germline V gene data show CDR1 as SGHRS and CDR2 as YFSETQ. CDR3 length: 17 amino acids.

This chain links TRBV5-4 with TRBJ2-4; 8 bases map to TRBD1. Germline CDR1 reads SGHNT; CDR2 reads YYREEE (reference sequence). This CDR3 region has 14 residues. J was trimmed by 8 bases and V by 4 bases; bases with no gene match: 8. The CDR3 DNA is TGTGCCAGCAGCCAACCGGACAGGGACCACATTCAGTACTTC. Translating gives CASSQPDRDHIQYF.

The chain is built from TRBV20-1 and TRBJ2-1, with D possibly being TRBD2 (6 bases). The CDR3 loop spans 11 amino acids. Trimming left V 4 bases short and J 10 bases short, with 11 bases between. CDR1 and CDR2 from the germline V gene are DFQATT and SNEGSKA (reference sequence). The DNA for the CDR3 is TGCAGTGCTACCCATAGCGGAGAGCAGTTCTTC. It is translated as CSATHSGEQFF.

This clone was counted a few times. In DNA, the CDR3 is TGTGCCTGGAGTCAGACAGGCCTATACAATGAGCAGTTCTTC. It encodes CAWSQTGLYNEQFF. The rearrangement uses TRBV30 and TRBJ2-1; maybe TRBD1 (6 bases). CDR3 length equals 14 residues. Germline CDR1 reads GTSNPN; CDR2 reads SVGIG (reference sequence). V lost 2 bases, J lost 4 bases, and 12 bases lay in between. The whole variable domain, remainder taken from reference TRBV30 and TRBJ2-1, is SQTIHQWPATLVQPVGSPLSLECTVEGTSNPNLYWYRQAAGRGLQLLFYSVGIGQISSEVPQNLSASRPQDRQFILSSKKLLLSDSGFYLCAWSQTGLYNEQFFGPGTRLTVL.

This clone has more than one count but fewer than ten. CDR3 bases: TGTGCCACCCGACAGGGAACTGTTGATCAGCCCCAGCATTTT. Residues: CATRQGTVDQPQHF. The V and J genes are TRBV6-6 and TRBJ1-5, with TRBD1 identical over 7 bases. Germline V gene data show CDR1 as MNHNY and CDR2 as SVGAGI (reference sequence). This CDR3 has 14 residues. The V segment lost 10 bases and the J segment 5 bases; nucleotides outside the gene matches: 11.

The rearrangement links TRBV19 to TRBJ2-1; 7 nucleotides agree with TRBD1. V shed 4 bases, J shed 0 bases, and the junction held 6 bases outside the gene matches. This CDR3 contains 16 residues. Per the germline V gene, CDR1 is LNHDA and CDR2 is SQIVND (reference sequence). The CDR3 region is CASSTRQGSSYNEQFF. DNA for the CDR3: TGTGCCAGTAGTACAAGACAGGGCAGCTCCTACAATGAGCAGTTCTTC.

CDR3 coding DNA: TGTGCCAGCCGGGTTGGACCTAGCGGTGTCTACGAGCAGTACTTC. It translates to CASRVGPSGVYEQYF. The rearrangement joins TRBV6-5 to TRBJ2-7; 7 positions agree with TRBD2. V shed 8 bases, J shed 3 bases, and the junction held 13 bases outside the gene matches. CDR3 length equals 15 residues. Germline V gives CDR1 MNHEY, CDR2 SVGAGI.

A few counts support this clone. The chain combines TRBV11-1 with TRBJ2-1; D may be TRBD2 (5 bases). This CDR3 is 15 amino acids long. In germline, CDR1 is SGHAT, CDR2 FQDESV (reference sequence). Trimming removed 4 bases at V and 2 bases at J, with 12 bases between. The CDR3 sequence is CASSWGVGAYNEQFF. For the CDR3, the DNA is TGTGCCAGCAGCTGGGGTGTCGGGGCCTACAATGAGCAGTTCTTC.